This paragraph reports one TCR beta chain. The antigen remains unidentified. The ends were cut back, 1 base at V and 7 bases at J, with 18 bases in the middle. The CDR3 is 15 residues long. Germline V gives CDR1 GTSNPN, CDR2 SVGIG (reference sequence). The data derive from a study of T cell responses to AZD1222 COVID-19 vaccine. Whole-study results and caveats: Just six people given AZD1222 tested seropositive at baseline. No repertoire was sampled before or during the peak T cell response, only after it.

The method was immunoSEQ multiplex PCR; TCRdb's version includes in-frame clones alone and lacks a portion of them. Here the sample spans more than 95,000 clones, around 91% being singletons. This TCR came from an adult in good health. The specimen comprised peripheral blood, sampled on day 0 of MenACWY control vaccination. The gene calls are TRBV30 and TRBJ2-3; D might be TRBD2 (6 bases). In DNA form, the CDR3 reads TGTGCCTGGAGTGGCGGGATGACTACTGGAAATACGCAGTATTTT. Its protein product is CAWSGGMTTGNTQYF.